This TCR beta chain was sequenced for a study of cytomegalovirus exposure and HLA in healthy donors. Study at large: Researchers found that roughly 81% of 350 to 500 genotyped donors fell within the Caucasian-associated ancestry cluster.

Germline CDR1 and CDR2: SGDLS and YYNGEE. The ends were cut back, 0 bases at V and 2 bases at J, with 9 bases in the middle. This CDR3 spans 15 amino acids. The PCR was carried out with 60 Vbeta primers and 13 Jbeta primers. Some clones are missing from TCRdb's copy, which holds only in-frame ones; the method was immunoSEQ multiplex PCR. The sample carries about 200,000 clones, roughly 12% recorded once. V usage is TRBV9 and J usage is TRBJ2-1; D remains unclear. The source of this sequence is a man aged 50-60 years in good health and CMV-seropositive. The sample taken for sequencing was PBMCs. This chain's CDR3 is CASSVGAEPYNEQFF. The CDR3 DNA reads as TGTGCCAGCAGCGTAGGGGCAGAGCCCTACAATGAGCAGTTCTTC.